A single sample is the source of the 19 T cell receptor beta chains below, sequenced in a study of Graves' ophthalmopathy and Graves' hyperthyroidism. From RNA, the CDR3 regions of TCR beta chains were amplified and sequenced. First-round RT-PCR with HTBI primers preceded a second-round multiplex PCR. A single record per CDR3 protein comes from TCRdb applying MiXCR to the multiplex PCR reads. Of hundreds of thousands of distinct CDR3 sequences listed, about 41% were seen once; the top ten hold more than 2.5%. The sequenced material came from peripheral blood. The receptors shown here come from an adult man with Graves' ophthalmopathy.

This clonotype has ten or more counts. This chain links TRBV5-6 with TRBJ1-6, with 7 bases identical to TRBD1. The CDR3 has 17 amino acids. V was clipped by 0 bases and J by 10 bases; unmatched bases: 13. Germline V gene data show CDR1 as SGHDT and CDR2 as YYEEEE. CDR3 DNA sequence: TGTGCCAGCAGCTTGGCCGATGAGGGGGCGGCACAATCACCCCTCCACTTT. This sequence encodes CASSLADEGAAQSPLHF.

This clonotype came up once. The rearrangement uses TRBV2 and TRBJ1-1; 7 nucleotides agree with TRBD1. The CDR3 totals 15 residues. Unmatched junction bases numbered 16, after V lost 8 bases and J lost 7 bases. The germline V gene has CDR1 SNHLY and CDR2 FYNNEI. The CDR3 DNA sequence: TGTGCCAGCTCACCACCGGGCAGGGGGAGCTATGAAGCTTTCTTT. Its protein is CASSPPGRGSYEAFF.

This clonotype has only a few counts. V is TRBV19 and J is TRBJ1-5; D is unresolved. The ends were cut back, 3 bases at V and 8 bases at J, with 11 bases in the middle. This CDR3 is built from 13 residues. Germline V gene data show CDR1 as LNHDA and CDR2 as SQIVND (reference sequence). CDR3 residues: CASSMEEFEPQHF. CDR3 sequence (DNA): TGTGCCAGTAGTATGGAAGAGTTCGAGCCCCAGCATTTT. The full variable domain, rest sourced from reference TRBV19 and TRBJ1-5, is DGGITQSPKYLFRKEGQNVTLSCEQNLNHDAMYWYRQDPGQGLRLIYYSQIVNDFQKGDIAEGYSVSREKKESFPLTVTSAQKNPTAFYLCASSMEEFEPQHFGDGTRLSIL.

The CDR3 region has the DNA TGTGCCACCAGTGATTTGCGCAGGGGTAGAGGCTACACCTTC. Protein sequence: CATSDLRRGRGYTF. The chain has TRBV24-1 and TRBJ1-2; D is possibly TRBD1 (6 bases). Germline lookup yields CDR1 KGHDR and CDR2 SFDVKD. V lost 0 bases and J lost 8, with 12 bases in between. The CDR3 has 14 amino acids.

The gene calls are TRBV18 and TRBJ1-1; D is unclear. The V gene lost 3 bases and the J gene lost 4 bases, with 9 bases spanning the gap. The CDR3 loop spans 13 amino acids. In germline, CDR1 is KGHSH, CDR2 LQKENI. The CDR3 bases are TGTGCCAGCTCACCTTCGGTATTCACTGAAGCTTTCTTT. Amino acids: CASSPSVFTEAFF.

This clonotype has more than one count but fewer than ten. This rearrangement joins TRBV25-1 to TRBJ1-2, with D unresolved. CDR3 length equals 13 residues. V was shortened by 8 bases and J by 3 bases, with 13 bases between the two germline ends. The V gene's germline CDR1 is MGHDK and CDR2 SYGVNS. The CDR3 sequence: CASSPREDYGYTF. Written as DNA, the CDR3 is TGTGCCAGCTCACCACGGGAGGACTATGGCTACACCTTC.

The genes are TRBV29-1 and TRBJ2-7; D gene unclear. Between the trimmed V and J ends, which lost 8 bases and 3 bases, there was a span of 14 bases. The V gene's germline CDR1 is SQVTM and CDR2 ANQGSEA. The CDR3 has 12 amino acids. The CDR3 reads CSPTPGYYEQYF. The CDR3 coding sequence is TGCAGCCCAACCCCAGGATACTACGAGCAGTACTTC.

This clonotype was counted many times. The chain combines TRBV5-1 with TRBJ2-7; 8 nucleotides align to TRBD1. CDR3 size: 16 residues. V gave up 0 bases and J gave up 2 bases; unmatched junction bases: 7. Germline V gene sequence: CDR1 SGHRS, CDR2 YFSETQ. The CDR3 DNA is TGCGCCAGCAGCTTGGGTCGGGGACAGGCCGCCTACGAGCAGTACTTC. Its translation is CASSLGRGQAAYEQYF.

This chain links TRBV14 with TRBJ2-5; D uncertain. CDR1 is SGHDN, CDR2 FVKESK, per germline. Deletions cut 10 bases from V and 8 bases from J, with 5 bases between. There are 8 residues in the CDR3. The CDR3 DNA reads as TGTGCCACCTCTACCCAGTACTTC. Translation gives CATSTQYF. The full variable domain, in which reference TRBV14 and TRBJ2-5 provide the parts outside the CDR3, is EAGVTQFPSHSVIEKGQTVTLRCDPISGHDNLYWYRRVMGKEIKFLLHFVKESKQDESGMPNNRFLAERTGGTYSTLKVQPAELEDSGVYFCATSTQYFGPGTRLLVL.

In its sample, this clonotype was seen a few times. This chain connects TRBV6-4 to TRBJ2-7; 9 bases are shared with TRBD1. The J call may be wrong; the DNA end is better matched by TRBJ2-1. CDR3 length equals 14 residues. The germline CDR1 and CDR2 sequences are MRHNA and SNTAGT. The chain's CDR3 is CASSDSTGGNEQFF. In DNA form, the CDR3 reads TGTGCCAGCAGTGACTCGACAGGGGGCAATGAGCAGTTCTTC.

The rearrangement joins TRBV10-3 to TRBJ1-1; no clear D gene. From germline, CDR1 is ENHRY and CDR2 SYGVKD. This CDR3 spans 14 amino acids. V shed 8 bases and J shed 4 bases, with 17 bases lying between them. This CDR3 is CAIGPTSSSTEAFF. DNA for the CDR3: TGTGCCATCGGCCCGACGTCGAGCAGCACTGAAGCTTTCTTT.

This clonotype was picked up many times. The CDR3: CSASDRNTGELFF. The CDR3 DNA is TGCAGTGCTAGTGACAGGAACACCGGGGAGCTGTTTTTT. This sequence joins TRBV20-1 and TRBJ2-2, with D perhaps TRBD1 (5 bases). CDR1 is DFQATT, CDR2 SNEGSKA, per germline (reference sequence). Trimming left V 3 bases short and J 1 base short, with 6 bases between. The CDR3 sequence is 13 residues long.

There are many counts of this clonotype. The rearrangement links TRBV2 to TRBJ1-2, with D uncertain. The CDR3 has 15 residues. Germline CDR1 and CDR2: SNHLY and FYNNEI. Trimming removed 1 base from V and 2 bases from J, with 11 bases in between. CDR3 loop: CASSEVRGRNYGYTF. As DNA, the CDR3 is TGTGCCAGCAGTGAAGTTCGTGGAAGAAACTATGGCTACACCTTC.

Many counts were recorded for this clonotype. This sequence joins TRBV7-6 and TRBJ1-4; 8 bases line up with TRBD1. The germline gives CDR1 SGHVS, CDR2 FNYEAQ. V lost 6 bases to trimming and J lost 5 bases; unmatched junction nucleotides: 8. The CDR3 spans 15 residues. The CDR3 protein is CASRAIRGQNEKLFF. The DNA for the CDR3 is TGTGCCAGCAGGGCTATCAGGGGGCAGAATGAAAAACTGTTTTTT.

This clonotype came up a few times. This chain links TRBV25-1 with TRBJ1-1; weak D call: TRBD1 (6 bases). The germline V gene encodes CDR1 MGHDK and CDR2 SYGVNS. V gave up 11 bases and J gave up 7 bases, with 23 bases separating them. The CDR3 spans 14 residues. CDR3 region: CAWSIPRTVFEAFF. DNA of the CDR3: TGTGCCTGGAGTATTCCAAGGACAGTCTTTGAAGCTTTCTTT.

This clonotype turned up a few times. The chain recombines TRBV11-2 with TRBJ1-1; TRBD1 matches 7 bases. From germline, CDR1 is SGHAT and CDR2 FQNNGV. CDR3 length: 14 amino acids. After removal of 4 bases from V and 7 bases from J, the junction contained 9 bases not matched to a gene. The CDR3 loop reads CASSSELQGIEAFF. DNA of the CDR3: TGTGCCAGCAGCTCCGAGTTACAGGGGATTGAAGCTTTCTTT.

The CDR3 nucleotides read TGTGCCATCACGACGGGGGGAAGGTACACTGAAGCTTTCTTT. Its translation is CAITTGGRYTEAFF. The chain recombines TRBV10-3 with TRBJ1-1, with D maybe TRBD1 (5 bases). V dropped 7 bases and J dropped 3 bases, with 15 bases sitting between them. The germline V gene has CDR1 ENHRY and CDR2 SYGVKD. The CDR3 sequence is 14 residues long.

This clonotype was detected a few times. The V call is TRBV9, the J call TRBJ2-5, with D perhaps matching TRBD1 (6 bases). The V gene's germline CDR1 is SGDLS and CDR2 YYNGEE. Trimming took off 7 bases at V and 3 bases at J, with 19 bases between the two ends. The CDR3 consists of 15 residues. For the CDR3, the DNA is TGTGCCAGCTCACCCCCGGACAGAGCGAAAGAGACCCAGTACTTC. Amino acid sequence: CASSPPDRAKETQYF. Based on the CDR3 plus reference TRBV9 and TRBJ2-5, the full variable domain is DSGVTQTPKHLITATGQRVTLRCSPRSGDLSVYWYQQSLDQGLQFLIQYYNGEERAKGNILERFSAQQFPDLHSELNLSSLELGDSALYFCASSPPDRAKETQYFGPGTRLLVL.

This clonotype was found many times. A much larger clone differs by one base, so this may be a read error. The chain couples TRBV7-8 to TRBJ1-5; D is unresolved. The V gene's germline CDR1 is SGHVS and CDR2 FQNEAQ. There are 14 residues in the CDR3. Between the trimmed V and J ends, which lost 1 base and 2 bases, there was a span of 6 bases. Written as DNA, the CDR3 is TGTGCCAGCAGCTTAGGGTGGGGCAATCAGCCCCAGCATTTT. Translating gives CASSLGWGNQPQHF.